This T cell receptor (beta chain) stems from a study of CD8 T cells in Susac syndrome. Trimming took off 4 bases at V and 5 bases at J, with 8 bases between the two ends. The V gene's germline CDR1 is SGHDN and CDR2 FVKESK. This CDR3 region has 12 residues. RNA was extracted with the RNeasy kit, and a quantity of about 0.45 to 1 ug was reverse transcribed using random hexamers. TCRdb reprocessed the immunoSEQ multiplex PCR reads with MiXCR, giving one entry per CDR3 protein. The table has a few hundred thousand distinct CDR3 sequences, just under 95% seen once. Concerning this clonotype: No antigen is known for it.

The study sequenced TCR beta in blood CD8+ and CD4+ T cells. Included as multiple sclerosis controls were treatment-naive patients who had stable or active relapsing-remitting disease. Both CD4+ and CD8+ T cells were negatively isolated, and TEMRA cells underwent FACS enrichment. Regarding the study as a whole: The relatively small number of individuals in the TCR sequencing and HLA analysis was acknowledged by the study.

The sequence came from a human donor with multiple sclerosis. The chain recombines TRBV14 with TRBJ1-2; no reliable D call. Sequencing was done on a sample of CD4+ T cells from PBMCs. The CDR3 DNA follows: TGTGCCAGCAGCCGACAATCTTATGGCTACACCTTC. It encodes CASSRQSYGYTF.